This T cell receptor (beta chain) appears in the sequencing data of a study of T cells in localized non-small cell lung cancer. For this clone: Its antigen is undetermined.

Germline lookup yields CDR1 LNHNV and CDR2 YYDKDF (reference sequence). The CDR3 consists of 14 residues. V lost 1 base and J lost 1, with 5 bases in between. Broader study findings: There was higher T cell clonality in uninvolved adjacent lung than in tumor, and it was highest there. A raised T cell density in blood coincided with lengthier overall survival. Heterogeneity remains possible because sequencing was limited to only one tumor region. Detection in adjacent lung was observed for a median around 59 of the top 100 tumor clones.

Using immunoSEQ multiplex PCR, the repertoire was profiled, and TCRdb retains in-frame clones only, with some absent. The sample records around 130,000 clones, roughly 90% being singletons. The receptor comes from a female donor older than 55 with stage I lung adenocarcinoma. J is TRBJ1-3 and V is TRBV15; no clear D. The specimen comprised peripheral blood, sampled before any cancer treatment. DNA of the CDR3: TGTGCCACCAGCAGAGGGGGTTCTGGAAACACCATATATTTT. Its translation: CATSRGGSGNTIYF.